This TCR beta chain is drawn from a study of blood T cells in healthy people across ages. This clonotype has more than one count but fewer than ten. Its antigen is undetermined. Overall study findings and caveats: Long-lived donors exceeded aged donors in naive CD4+ cells and diversity.

Peripheral blood was drawn, around 9.4 milliliters per donor. Then a second PCR, running roughly 7 to 11 cycles, was carried out with a sample-barcoded 5' primer and a J-beta primer mix. Carrying 12 random nucleotides, a template-switch adaptor labeled each individual cDNA molecule. CDR3-containing paired-end reads numbered at least 2.5 million in each sample. TCRdb re-analysed the 5' RACE reads in MiXCR, keeping a single row per CDR3 protein. The sample carries around 900,000 distinct CDR3 sequences, roughly half recorded once. With 1 base removed from V and 0 bases from J, the gap between germline ends came to 11 bases. The germline CDR1 and CDR2 sequences are MGHRA and YSYEKL. This CDR3 contains 16 residues.

Sequencing used blood. The J gene is TRBJ2-3, the V gene TRBV4-1; D might be TRBD1 or TRBD2, each matching 5 bases. The clonotype comes from a woman aged 55-69 years in good health. The CDR3 protein is CASSQAGTSSTDTQYF. The DNA of the CDR3 is TGCGCCAGCAGCCAAGCCGGGACGTCGAGCACAGATACGCAGTATTTT.